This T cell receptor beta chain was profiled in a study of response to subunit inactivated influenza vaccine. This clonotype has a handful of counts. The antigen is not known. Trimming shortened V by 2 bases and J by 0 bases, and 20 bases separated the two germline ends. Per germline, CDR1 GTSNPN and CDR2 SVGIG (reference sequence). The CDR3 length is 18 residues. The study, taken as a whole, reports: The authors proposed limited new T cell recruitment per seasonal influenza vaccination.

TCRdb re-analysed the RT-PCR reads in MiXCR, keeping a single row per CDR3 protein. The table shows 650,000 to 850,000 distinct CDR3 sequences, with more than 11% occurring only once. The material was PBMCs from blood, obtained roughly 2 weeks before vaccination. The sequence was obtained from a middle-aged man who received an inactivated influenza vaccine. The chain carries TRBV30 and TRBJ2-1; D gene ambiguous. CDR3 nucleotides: TGTGCCTGGAGTATCCGTCGGATGCCTCTAGGCTCCTACAATGAGCAGTTCTTC. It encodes CAWSIRRMPLGSYNEQFF.